The 15 T cell receptor beta chains reported below all come from one sample, sequenced in a study of blood T cell repertoires in COVID-19. Sequenced by immunoSEQ multiplex PCR; TCRdb stores in-frame clones only, minus some. In the table there are about 150,000 clones, about 85% of which are singletons. The specimen was peripheral blood. The receptor source for this set is a woman aged 70-85 years with COVID-19, enrolled during active disease.

This chain joins TRBV4-1 and TRBJ1-2; unclear D gene. CDR3 size: 13 residues. Trimming pared 3 bases from V and 4 bases from J, leaving 9 bases between. Germline assignment: CDR1 MGHRA and CDR2 YSYEKL. The CDR3 DNA follows: TGCGCCAGCAGCCAGGGAGATGGCTATGGCTACACCTTC. Residues: CASSQGDGYGYTF.

The chain recombines TRBV4-1 with TRBJ1-3; TRBD1 aligns across 10 bases. This CDR3 comprises 17 residues. Trimming took 4 bases from V and 2 from J; bases not matched to a gene: 8. Germline lookup yields CDR1 MGHRA and CDR2 YSYEKL. The CDR3 coding sequence is TGCGCCAGCAGCCCAGGACGGACAGGGGGTGCTGGAAACACCATATATTTT. Translation gives CASSPGRTGGAGNTIYF.

The table lists this clone with a few counts. The V gene is TRBV9, the J gene TRBJ1-6; possibly TRBD1 for D (6 bases). The CDR3 has 13 residues. The V gene's germline CDR1 is SGDLS and CDR2 YYNGEE. V shed 0 bases and J shed 12 bases, with 10 bases lying between them. The CDR3 sequence is CASSVVPGVPLHF. CDR3 coding DNA: TGTGCCAGCAGCGTAGTGCCAGGGGTACCCCTCCACTTT.

This clone appeared once. The CDR3 loop is CASSRLGLAGVGETQYF. The CDR3 DNA follows: TGCGCCAGCAGCCGGCTCGGACTAGCGGGGGTGGGAGAGACCCAGTACTTC. This chain links TRBV4-1 with TRBJ2-5; 13 positions agree with TRBD2. Germline V gives CDR1 MGHRA, CDR2 YSYEKL. This CDR3 has 17 residues. V shed 4 bases, J shed 4 bases, and the junction held 9 bases outside the gene matches.

The V gene is TRBV14, the J gene TRBJ2-5; 7 bases match TRBD2. CDR1 is SGHDN, CDR2 FVKESK, per germline. The CDR3 is 13 amino acids. Unmatched junction bases numbered 9, after V lost 4 bases and J lost 10 bases. In DNA form, the CDR3 reads TGTGCCAGCAGCCTCCCCCCGGGGAGGGTCCAGTACTTC. Translated, it gives CASSLPPGRVQYF.

This clone was seen a single time. V gene TRBV2 combines with J gene TRBJ2-7; 10 bases are shared with TRBD1. This CDR3 is built from 14 residues. Looked up from germline, CDR1 is SNHLY and CDR2 is FYNNEI. V was clipped by 11 bases and J by 9 bases; unmatched bases: 16. CDR3 sequence (DNA): TGTGCCTCCTTCGCGGGGACAGGGGCGAGCGGGCAGTACTTC. Its translation: CASFAGTGASGQYF. Drawing the rest from reference TRBV2 and TRBJ2-7, the complete variable domain is EPEVTQTPSHQVTQMGQEVILRCVPISNHLYFYWYRQILGQKVEFLVSFYNNEISEKSEIFDDQFSVERPDGSNFTLKIRSTKLEDSAMYFCASFAGTGASGQYFGPGTRLTVT.

The chain uses TRBV30 and TRBJ1-2; D gene unclear. The V end was cut by 3 bases, the J end by 8 bases, with 13 bases between. This CDR3 contains 12 residues. The V gene's germline CDR1 is GTSNPN and CDR2 SVGIG (reference sequence). CDR3 in amino acids: CAWSEGLGGYTF. In DNA form, the CDR3 reads TGTGCCTGGAGCGAGGGCCTCGGAGGCTACACCTTC.

The rearrangement links TRBV4-3 to TRBJ2-7; possibly TRBD2 for D (6 bases). Germline V lookup: CDR1 LGHNA, CDR2 YSLEER. Between the trimmed V and J ends, which lost 0 bases and 2 bases, there was a span of 11 bases. The CDR3 runs 15 residues. In nucleotides, the CDR3 is TGCGCCAGCAGCCAAGAGGAGGGAGGACCCTACGAGCAGTACTTC. Encoded protein: CASSQEEGGPYEQYF.

This clone has a single count. The genes are TRBV6-1 and TRBJ1-2, with D perhaps TRBD1 (5 bases). CDR1 and CDR2 (germline): MNHNS, SASEGT. The CDR3 extends over 15 amino acids. V lost 1 base and J 6 bases, leaving 15 bases between the germline ends. The CDR3, as DNA: TGTGCCAGCAGTGAAGTTGGCGGGGGTGGGGATGGCTACACCTTC. It yields the protein CASSEVGGGGDGYTF.

This clone was found once. This chain uses TRBV5-1 with TRBJ2-7; tentatively, D is TRBD2 (6 bases). Germline-derived CDR1 and CDR2 are SGHRS and YFSETQ. Trimming left V 5 bases short and J 2 bases short, with 14 bases between. The CDR3 length is 14 residues. This CDR3 reads CASRPGGSTYEQYF. Here the CDR3 DNA reads TGCGCCAGCAGACCCGGGGGATCAACCTACGAGCAGTACTTC.

The chain joins TRBV9 to TRBJ2-3, with 8 bases identical to TRBD1. The CDR3 is 15 residues long. Germline CDR1 and CDR2: SGDLS and YYNGEE. The V and J ends lost 0 bases and 2 bases, in that order; junction bases with no gene match: 2. Here the CDR3 reads CASSVVGQDTDTQYF. The CDR3 DNA reads TGTGCCAGCAGCGTAGTGGGACAGGACACAGATACGCAGTATTTT.

The chain recombines TRBV6-5 with TRBJ1-2; 9 nucleotides line up with TRBD1. V gave up 0 bases and J gave up 4 bases; unmatched junction bases: 3. The CDR3 length is 15 residues. Germline assignment: CDR1 MNHEY and CDR2 SVGAGI. CDR3 in DNA: TGTGCCAGCAGTTACTCGGGGACAGGGACCTATGGCTACACCTTC. Amino acid sequence: CASSYSGTGTYGYTF.

This clone was seen a single time. CDR3 DNA sequence: TGTGCCAGCAGCGTAGGAGGACACACGAACACTGAAGCTTTCTTT. It translates to CASSVGGHTNTEAFF. The chain links TRBV9 to TRBJ1-1, with a tentative D call TRBD1 (5 bases). V gave up 0 bases and J gave up 1 base, with 10 bases separating them. This CDR3 spans 15 amino acids. Per germline, CDR1 SGDLS and CDR2 YYNGEE. Full variable domain (rest looked up from reference TRBV9 and TRBJ1-1): DSGVTQTPKHLITATGQRVTLRCSPRSGDLSVYWYQQSLDQGLQFLIQYYNGEERAKGNILERFSAQQFPDLHSELNLSSLELGDSALYFCASSVGGHTNTEAFFGQGTRLTVV.

CDR3 amino acids: CASSPAFNTEAFF. As DNA, the CDR3 is TGTGCCAGCAGCCCAGCGTTCAACACTGAAGCTTTCTTT. V is TRBV7-3 and J is TRBJ1-1; D gene uncertain. The V and J ends lost 5 bases and 2 bases respectively, with 9 bases between them. Germline loops: CDR1 SGHTA, CDR2 FQGTGA. The CDR3 spans 13 residues.

Only a few counts were recorded for this clone. J is TRBJ1-1 and V is TRBV11-3; 8 bases align to TRBD1. The CDR3 is 13 residues long. CDR1 SGHNT and CDR2 YENEEA come from the germline V gene. J was trimmed by 4 bases and V by 4 bases; bases with no gene match: 2. This chain's CDR3 is CASSSGGFTEAFF. The CDR3 nucleotides are TGTGCCAGCAGCTCAGGGGGCTTCACTGAAGCTTTCTTT.